This TCR beta chain was found in a study of T cell responses to AZD1222 COVID-19 vaccine. Whole-study results and caveats: Dominant CD4 TCR responses targeted spike regions 160-218 and 743-854. Without day 14 samples, only post-peak T cell repertoires were studied. Reportedly, nearly half of unique spike TCRs recognized epitopes outside B.1.351/B.1.1.7 mutations. Only a handful of individuals given AZD1222 were seropositive at baseline.

The germline V gene has CDR1 SNHLY and CDR2 FYNNEI. This CDR3 region has 13 residues. Trimming removed 8 bases from V and 4 bases from J; junction bases left unmatched: 4. Worth noting for this clone: Its antigen is still unknown.

The table came from immunoSEQ multiplex PCR; TCRdb's copy has only in-frame clones and leaves some out. The sample carries 95,000 to 150,000 clones, roughly nine tenths recorded once. This rearrangement joins TRBV2 to TRBJ2-2; 7 nucleotides agree with TRBD2. This receptor was identified in an adult in good health. Sequencing was performed on peripheral blood, taken on day 0 of AZD1222 vaccination. The CDR3 nucleotides read TGTGCCAGCCGGCGGGAGTCCACCGGGGAGCTGTTTTTT. It encodes CASRRESTGELFF.